The 6 T cell receptor beta chains below were found in one sample sequenced in a study of CD8 T cells in ankylosing spondylitis. Study conclusions and caveats: What appeared characteristic of ankylosing spondylitis blood was a TCR beta motif of under 10 highly homologous variants.

TCRdb analysed the 5' RACE reads with MiXCR anew, one entry per CDR3 protein. This table has roughly 700,000 distinct CDR3 sequences, under 20% appearing once. What these receptors recognize is not known. Specimen: blood, either unsorted or a sorted T cell fraction (not recorded which). Receptors were obtained from a male donor with ankylosing spondylitis.

As DNA, the CDR3 is TGCGCCAGCAGCCAAGCGGCCCTCGCTCTCAATGAGCAGTTCTTC. This codes for CASSQAALALNEQFF. The genes are TRBV4-1 and TRBJ2-1; D is ambiguous. Trimming removed 1 base from V and 6 bases from J, with 13 bases in between. CDR3 length: 15 residues. The germline V gene encodes CDR1 MGHRA and CDR2 YSYEKL.

CDR3 residues: CSARDQQGSTDTQYF. The CDR3, as DNA: TGCAGTGCTAGAGATCAACAGGGGAGCACAGATACGCAGTATTTT. This chain links TRBV20-1 with TRBJ2-3, with TRBD1 identical over 7 bases. This CDR3 has 15 residues. Germline trimming cut 0 bases from V and 0 bases from J; bases unmatched to any gene: 3. Germline assignment: CDR1 DFQATT and CDR2 SNEGSKA (reference sequence).

This clonotype was observed many times. The genes are TRBV20-1 and TRBJ1-2, with D possibly being TRBD1 (5 bases). The V and J ends lost 3 bases and 8 bases respectively, with 31 bases between them. Germline values: CDR1 DFQATT, CDR2 SNEGSKA (reference sequence). The CDR3 sequence is 18 residues long. The CDR3 bases are TGCAGTGCTAGCACGACTCAAGGGGCAGGGTATGACCAGGGCGGCTACACCTTC. This translates into CSASTTQGAGYDQGGYTF.

The V gene is TRBV21-1, the J gene TRBJ2-2; the table's D call, TRBD2, was not checked against the DNA. TRBV21-1 corresponds to a pseudogene. The CDR3 is 18 residues long. DNA of the CDR3: TGTGCCAGGCCTTTCGGGGCTAGCGGGGGGTTGAACACCGGGGAGCTGTTTTTT. Translating it yields CARPFGASGGLNTGELFF.

This clonotype occurred a few times. V gene TRBV4-1 combines with J gene TRBJ1-4; 9 bases match TRBD1. The CDR3 is 18 residues long. The trim removed 4 bases at V and 7 bases at J, leaving 16 bases unmatched. From germline, CDR1 is MGHRA and CDR2 YSYEKL. CDR3 in DNA: TGCGCCAGCAGCCCTCTGGACAGGGGAGGGATTGGTTCTGAAAAACTGTTTTTT. It yields the protein CASSPLDRGGIGSEKLFF.

This clonotype was picked up a small number of times. The chain employs TRBV12-3 or TRBV12-4 and TRBJ1-2; weak D call: TRBD1 (6 bases). The CDR3 consists of 15 residues. Trimming removed 5 bases from V and 3 bases from J, with 16 bases in between. The CDR3 DNA reads TGTGCCAGCAGTCTTGGACAGACCTGGGACTATGGCTACACCTTC. It yields the protein CASSLGQTWDYGYTF.